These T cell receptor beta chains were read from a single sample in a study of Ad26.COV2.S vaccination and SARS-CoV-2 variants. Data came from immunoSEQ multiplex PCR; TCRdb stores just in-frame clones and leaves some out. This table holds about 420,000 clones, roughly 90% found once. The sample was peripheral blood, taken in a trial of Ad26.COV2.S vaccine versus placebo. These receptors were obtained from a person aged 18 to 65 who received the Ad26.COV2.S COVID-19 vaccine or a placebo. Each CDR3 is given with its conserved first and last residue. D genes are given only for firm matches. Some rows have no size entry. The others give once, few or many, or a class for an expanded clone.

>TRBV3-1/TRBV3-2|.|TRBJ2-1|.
TGTGCCAGCAGCCAAGGCCCCCGTCCATACAATGAGCAGTTCTTC
CASSQGPRPYNEQFF
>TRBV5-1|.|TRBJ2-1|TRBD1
TGCGCCAGTGGGTCCTGGACAGGGAACAATGAGCAGTTCTTC
CASGSWTGNNEQFF
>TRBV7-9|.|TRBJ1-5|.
TGTGCCAGCAGCTTAGGGGCAGGGCGGAGCAATCAGCCCCAGCATTTT
CASSLGAGRSNQPQHF
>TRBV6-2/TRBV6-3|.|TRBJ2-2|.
TGTGCCAGCAGTATAACCGGGGAGCTGTTTTTT
CASSITGELFF
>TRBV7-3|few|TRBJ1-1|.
TGTGCCAGCAGTCGGGGTGGTAACACTGAAGCTTTCTTT
CASSRGGNTEAFF
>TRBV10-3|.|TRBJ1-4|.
TGTGCCATCAGTGAGTCCTTCGGGGACGGTGAAAAACTGTTTTTT
CAISESFGDGEKLFF
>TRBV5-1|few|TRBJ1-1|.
TGCGCCAGCAGCTTGGGGTGGAACACTGAAGCTTTCTTT
CASSLGWNTEAFF
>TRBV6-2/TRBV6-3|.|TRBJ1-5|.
TGTGCCAGCAGCCAGGGTAATCAGCCCCAGCATTTT
CASSQGNQPQHF
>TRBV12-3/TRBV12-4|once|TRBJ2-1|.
TGTGCCAGCAGGGGGGACCTCTTCCATGAGCAGTTCTTC
CASRGDLFHEQFF
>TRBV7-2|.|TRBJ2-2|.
TGTGCCAGCAGCTTAGCCAGGGGTAGTTCCGGGGAGCTGTTTTTT
CASSLARGSSGELFF
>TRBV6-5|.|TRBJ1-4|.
TGTGCCAGCAGTACGGGGGCCGGGGAAAAACTGTTTTTT
CASSTGAGEKLFF
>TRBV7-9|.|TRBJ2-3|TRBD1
TGTGCCAGCGATATAGGGGGCCGCCAGTCAGCGACGCAGTATTTT
CASDIGGRQSATQYF
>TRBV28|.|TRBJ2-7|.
TGTGCCAGCTTGGGCCAGCCCAATTCCTACGAGCAGTACTTC
CASLGQPNSYEQYF
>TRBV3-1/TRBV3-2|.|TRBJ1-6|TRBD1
TGTGCCAGCAGCTCAATCGGGACAGATAATTCACCCCTCCACTTT
CASSSIGTDNSPLHF
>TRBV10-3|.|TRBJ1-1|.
TGTGCCATCAGTGGGCTGGAGGGTAGGACTGAAGCTTTCTTT
CAISGLEGRTEAFF
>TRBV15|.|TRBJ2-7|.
TGTGCCACCAGCATTGGTAGGCAGGGCTACGAGCAGTACTTC
CATSIGRQGYEQYF
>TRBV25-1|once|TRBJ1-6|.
TGTGCCAGCAGTGAATTCCCGGGGGAAGTATATAATTCACCCCTCCACTTT
CASSEFPGEVYNSPLHF
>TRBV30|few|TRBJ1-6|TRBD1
TGTGCCTCGACAGGGGTACGCTCACCCCTCCACTTT
CASTGVRSPLHF
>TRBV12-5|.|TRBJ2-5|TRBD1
TGTGCTAGTGCCCTGGACAGGGCAGAGACCCAGTACTTC
CASALDRAETQYF
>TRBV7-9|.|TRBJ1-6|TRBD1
TGTGCCAGCAGTCGGACAGGGGTTGATTCACCCCTCCACTTT
CASSRTGVDSPLHF
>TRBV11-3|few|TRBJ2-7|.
TGTGCCAGCAGCTTAGGGCAGGTTTCAGCCTACGAGCAGTACTTC
CASSLGQVSAYEQYF
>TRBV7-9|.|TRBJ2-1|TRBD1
TGTGCCAGCAGCACACCGACAGGGGGGGACAATGAGCAGTTCTTC
CASSTPTGGDNEQFF
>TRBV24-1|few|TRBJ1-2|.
TGTGCCACCAGTGACCCCGTCCGGACCTATGGCTACACCTTC
CATSDPVRTYGYTF
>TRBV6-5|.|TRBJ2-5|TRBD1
TGTGCCAGCAGCTGGACAGGGCAAGAGACCCAGTACTTC
CASSWTGQETQYF
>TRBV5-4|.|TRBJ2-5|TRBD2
TGTGCCAGCAGCTTGAGACTAGCGGGGGGAGAGACCCAGTACTTC
CASSLRLAGGETQYF
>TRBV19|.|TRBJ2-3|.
TGTGCCAGTAGTATAGGTAGCACCACAGATACGCAGTATTTT
CASSIGSTTDTQYF
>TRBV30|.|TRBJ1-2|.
TGTGCCTGGAGTGTACTGTCGGGCAGGGAAGATGGCTACACCTTC
CAWSVLSGREDGYTF
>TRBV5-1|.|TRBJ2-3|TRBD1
TGCGCCAGCAGCTTTGGACAGGGGTTAACTGATACGCAGTATTTT
CASSFGQGLTDTQYF
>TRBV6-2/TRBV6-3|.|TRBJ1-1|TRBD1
TGTGCCAGCAGTTATACAGGGGATATTATCGCTGAAGCTTTCTTT
CASSYTGDIIAEAFF
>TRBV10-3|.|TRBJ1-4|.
TGTGCCATCATTGGGTTTTTCTCCCCTACGACTAATGAAAAACTGTTTTTT
CAIIGFFSPTTNEKLFF
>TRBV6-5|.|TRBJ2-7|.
TGTGCCTCCCGTGGGGCAGGGATCTACGAGCAGTACTTC
CASRGAGIYEQYF
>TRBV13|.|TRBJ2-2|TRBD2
TGTGCCAGCAGCCGCAGGACTAGCGGAACTCACGTAGTGGGGGAGCTGTTTTTT
CASSRRTSGTHVVGELFF
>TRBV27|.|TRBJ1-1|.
TGTGCCAGCAGTTTACAGGGGAGGGTCACTGAAGCTTTCTTT
CASSLQGRVTEAFF
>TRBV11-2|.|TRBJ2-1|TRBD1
TGTGCCAGCGGAAACAGGGGGCCCGTGAATGAGCAGTTCTTC
CASGNRGPVNEQFF
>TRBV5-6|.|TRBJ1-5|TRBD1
TGTGCCAGCAGCCTACTTTGGGACAGGGGGTGCATTGGCAATCAGCCCCAGCATTTT
CASSLLWDRGCIGNQPQHF
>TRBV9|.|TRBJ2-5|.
TGTGCCAGCAGCGTCGGTGGGTCAGGGTGGACCCAGTACTTC
CASSVGGSGWTQYF
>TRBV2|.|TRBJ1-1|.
TGTGCCACCTCGCTAGGGGTGAACACTGAAGCTTTCTTT
CATSLGVNTEAFF
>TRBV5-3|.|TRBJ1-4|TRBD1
TGTGCCAGAAGCACCTCAGGACAGGACAATAATGAAAAACTGTTTTTT
CARSTSGQDNNEKLFF
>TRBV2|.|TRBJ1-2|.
TGTGCCAGCGGTCTCGGCTATGGCTACACCTTC
CASGLGYGYTF
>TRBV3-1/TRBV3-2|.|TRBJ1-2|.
TGTGCCAGCAGCCCTATTGGGATTGGTGGCTACACCTTC
CASSPIGIGGYTF
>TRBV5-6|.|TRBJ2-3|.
TGTGCCAGCAGCTTGGACTGGGGCGGAGATACGCAGTATTTT
CASSLDWGGDTQYF
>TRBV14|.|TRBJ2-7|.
TGTGCCAGCAGACCGCAGGGTGGCGAGCAGTACTTC
CASRPQGGEQYF
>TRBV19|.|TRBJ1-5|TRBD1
TGTGCCAGTAGTGCCACGGGGACAGGGTACAATCAGCCCCAGCATTTT
CASSATGTGYNQPQHF
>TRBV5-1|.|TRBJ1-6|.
TGCGCCAGCAGCTTGGCCGGCCCTACGCTGGGTTCACCCCTCCACTTT
CASSLAGPTLGSPLHF
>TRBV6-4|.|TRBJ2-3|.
TGTGCCAGCAGTGACCAATTCTTAGATACGCAGTATTTT
CASSDQFLDTQYF
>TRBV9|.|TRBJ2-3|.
TGTGCCAGCAGCGTAGTCGGGGTAGCGACAGATACGCAGTATTTT
CASSVVGVATDTQYF
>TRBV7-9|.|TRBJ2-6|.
TGTGCCAGCAGCTGGACTTTGGGGGCCAACGTCCTGACTTTC
CASSWTLGANVLTF
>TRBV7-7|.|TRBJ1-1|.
TGTGCTAGCAGCCCACTCCCACAGGGTGAGGGCACTGAAGCTTTCTTT
CASSPLPQGEGTEAFF
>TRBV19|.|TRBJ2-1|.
TGTGCCAGTACCGTGACTGGCTACAATGAGCAGTTCTTC
CASTVTGYNEQFF
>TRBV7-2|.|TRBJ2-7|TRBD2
TGTGCCAGCAGCCCGGGAGGTTCCCCCTCCTACGAGCAGTACTTC
CASSPGGSPSYEQYF
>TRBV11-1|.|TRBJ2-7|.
TGTGCCAGCAGCTTACGGCGTCAGGGTTACGAGCAGTACTTC
CASSLRRQGYEQYF
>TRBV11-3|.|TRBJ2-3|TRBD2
TGTGCCAGCAGCTTCGGGGGGAGGGAAACAGATACGCAGTATTTT
CASSFGGRETDTQYF
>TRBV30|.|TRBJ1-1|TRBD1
TGTGCCTGGAGTAGCGAGACAGGGGAGATTGGGACTGAAGCTTTCTTT
CAWSSETGEIGTEAFF
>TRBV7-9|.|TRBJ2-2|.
TGTGCCAGCAGCTTATATGGCGGGGAGGCCGGGGAGCTGTTTTTT
CASSLYGGEAGELFF
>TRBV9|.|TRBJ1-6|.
TGTGCCAGCAGCCCCCGTCAGACGAATAATTCACCCCTCCACTTT
CASSPRQTNNSPLHF